This passage covers 32 T cell receptor beta chains from one sample sequenced in a study of blood T cell repertoires in COVID-19. TCRdb keeps only in-frame clones here, not all; method: immunoSEQ multiplex PCR. The repertoire holds approximately 110,000 clones, with 75% to 90% as singletons. Sequencing used peripheral blood. The receptors stem from a woman aged 55-75 years with COVID-19, enrolled during active disease.

The genes are TRBV9 and TRBJ1-2; 9 nucleotides align to TRBD1. This CDR3 is 16 amino acids long. Germline CDR1 is SGDLS and CDR2 is YYNGEE. V shed 1 base, J shed 8 bases, and the junction held 12 bases outside the gene matches. The CDR3 DNA sequence: TGTGCCAGCAGCGTAAGATATGGACAGGGGTTGAGCGGCTACACCTTC. It is translated as CASSVRYGQGLSGYTF.

The V gene is TRBV7-2, the J gene TRBJ1-1, with no clear D. Looked up from germline, CDR1 is SGHTA and CDR2 is FQGNSA. CDR3 length: 14 residues. Trimming removed 1 base at V and 4 bases at J, with 10 bases between. The CDR3 coding sequence is TGTGCCAGCAGCTTAGGAGGGCAGACCACTGAAGCTTTCTTT. Its translation: CASSLGGQTTEAFF.

The gene calls are TRBV19 and TRBJ2-3, with a weak D call TRBD1 (5 bases). CDR1 LNHDA and CDR2 SQIVND come from the germline V gene (reference sequence). Trimming took 7 bases from V and 0 from J, leaving 11 bases between them. The CDR3 loop spans 14 amino acids. CDR3 loop: CASKRQTSTDTQYF. CDR3 coding DNA: TGTGCCAGTAAACGACAGACTAGCACAGATACGCAGTATTTT. The variable domain in full, completed from reference TRBV19 and TRBJ2-3, reads DGGITQSPKYLFRKEGQNVTLSCEQNLNHDAMYWYRQDPGQGLRLIYYSQIVNDFQKGDIAEGYSVSREKKESFPLTVTSAQKNPTAFYLCASKRQTSTDTQYFGPGTRLTVL.

This chain connects TRBV2 to TRBJ2-5, with a weak D call TRBD2 (5 bases). The CDR3 runs 13 residues. V was trimmed by 3 bases and J by 5 bases, leaving 10 bases between them. Germline V lookup: CDR1 SNHLY, CDR2 FYNNEI. As DNA, the CDR3 is TGTGCCAGCAGTGATAGCGCTAGCGAGACCCAGTACTTC. Translating it yields CASSDSASETQYF.

The chain has TRBV19 and TRBJ1-3, with D tentatively TRBD1 (6 bases). The germline gives CDR1 LNHDA, CDR2 SQIVND (reference sequence). The ends were cut back, 3 bases at V and 0 bases at J, with 12 bases in the middle. This CDR3 region has 16 residues. The CDR3 bases are TGTGCCAGTAGTATGCATAAGGACAGCTCTGGAAACACCATATATTTT. Amino acid sequence: CASSMHKDSSGNTIYF.

The chain is built from TRBV7-9 and TRBJ2-7, with a weak D call TRBD1 (6 bases). Germline V lookup: CDR1 SEHNR, CDR2 FQNEAQ (reference sequence). V shed 4 bases and J shed 2 bases, with 9 bases lying between them. The CDR3 contains 13 residues. The CDR3 DNA sequence: TGTGCCAGCAGCTACAGGGAGACCTACGAGCAGTACTTC. Its translation: CASSYRETYEQYF.

This clone has a single count. The chain joins TRBV3-1 (or the pseudogene TRBV3-2) to TRBJ1-5, with 7 positions matching TRBD1. The V gene end was trimmed by 1 base and the J gene end by 2 bases; junction bases not matched to a gene: 8. From germline, CDR1 is LGHDT and CDR2 YNNKEL (reference sequence). The CDR3 is made up of 17 amino acids. In nucleotides, the CDR3 is TGTGCCAGCAGCCAAGCAAGACAGGGTCGGGGCAATCAGCCCCAGCATTTT. Translating gives CASSQARQGRGNQPQHF.

The V call is TRBV10-3, the J call TRBJ1-1; 7 nucleotides agree with TRBD1. Germline V CDR1 and CDR2: ENHRY, SYGVKD. The length of the CDR3 is 13 residues. Unmatched junction bases numbered 7, after V lost 6 bases and J lost 6 bases. This chain's CDR3 is CAISPGGSAEAFF. DNA of the CDR3: TGTGCCATCAGCCCAGGGGGTTCGGCTGAAGCTTTCTTT.

The chain uses TRBV9 and TRBJ2-3, with 8 bases matching TRBD2. The CDR3 runs to 14 residues. In germline, CDR1 is SGDLS, CDR2 YYNGEE. With V trimmed by 4 bases and J by 3 bases, 4 bases remained unmatched. The CDR3 sequence: CASSFGLATDTQYF. Written as DNA, the CDR3 is TGTGCCAGCAGCTTCGGACTAGCAACAGATACGCAGTATTTT.

The chain links TRBV4-1 to TRBJ1-5, with unresolved D. Germline V lookup: CDR1 MGHRA, CDR2 YSYEKL. The CDR3 loop spans 18 amino acids. V was clipped by 1 base and J by 0 bases, with 16 bases between them. CDR3 amino acids: CASSQAFVGENSNQPQHF. DNA for the CDR3: TGCGCCAGCAGCCAAGCCTTCGTTGGGGAGAATAGCAATCAGCCCCAGCATTTT.

The genes are TRBV19 and TRBJ1-2, with D unresolved. CDR3 length: 17 residues. Between the trimmed V and J ends, which lost 3 bases and 1 base, there was a span of 18 bases. The germline CDR1 and CDR2 sequences are LNHDA and SQIVND (reference sequence). The DNA of the CDR3 is TGTGCCAGTAGTATCCCACTCGCCGCTGAAGATAACTATGGCTACACCTTC. As protein: CASSIPLAAEDNYGYTF. The full variable domain, completed using reference TRBV19 and TRBJ1-2, is DGGITQSPKYLFRKEGQNVTLSCEQNLNHDAMYWYRQDPGQGLRLIYYSQIVNDFQKGDIAEGYSVSREKKESFPLTVTSAQKNPTAFYLCASSIPLAAEDNYGYTFGSGTRLTVV.

The chain joins TRBV19 to TRBJ1-2, with 8 bases that match TRBD1. After removal of 7 bases from V and 5 bases from J, the junction contained 3 bases not matched to a gene. The CDR3 has 12 residues. The germline V gene encodes CDR1 LNHDA and CDR2 SQIVND (reference sequence). CDR3 in DNA: TGTGCCAGTACCTGGACAGGGTATGGCTACACCTTC. As protein: CASTWTGYGYTF.

This chain connects TRBV13 to TRBJ2-7, with 9 bases aligning to TRBD1. The junction had 23 bases not matched to a gene; V was cut back by 8 bases and J by 3 bases. Germline V gene lookup returns CDR1 PRHDT and CDR2 FYEKMQ (reference sequence). The CDR3 contains 19 residues. The CDR3 nucleotides are TGTGCCAGCGCCAACAACCTTGGGACAGGGATAAGTAGTGTCTACGAGCAGTACTTC. This translates into CASANNLGTGISSVYEQYF.

This chain links TRBV7-3 with TRBJ1-6; tentative D call: TRBD1 (6 bases). Per germline, CDR1 SGHTA and CDR2 FQGTGA. Trimming removed 0 bases from V and 7 bases from J, with 16 bases in between. This CDR3 region has 17 residues. CDR3 coding DNA: TGTGCCAGCAGCTTAACCGGCAGGGGAAGAGGAAATTCACCCCTCCACTTT. Encoded protein: CASSLTGRGRGNSPLHF. The full variable domain, its missing parts supplied by reference TRBV7-3 and TRBJ1-6, is GAGVSQTPSNKVTEKGKYVELRCDPISGHTALYWYRQSLGQGPEFLIYFQGTGAADDSGLPNDRFFAVRPEGSVSTLKIQRTERGDSAVYLCASSLTGRGRGNSPLHFGNGTRLTVT.

The chain has TRBV5-1 and TRBJ1-1; D remains unclear. CDR1 SGHRS and CDR2 YFSETQ come from the germline V gene. This CDR3 contains 14 residues. Trimming took off 0 bases at V and 1 base at J, with 7 bases between the two ends. In DNA, the CDR3 is TGCGCCAGCAGCTTGGTACCAGGGAACACTGAAGCTTTCTTT. Encoded protein: CASSLVPGNTEAFF.

V and J are TRBV24-1 and TRBJ2-1; the D gene is possibly TRBD1 (7 bases). This CDR3 spans 14 amino acids. The ends were cut back, 2 bases at V and 8 bases at J, with 12 bases in the middle. CDR1 and CDR2 (germline): KGHDR, SFDVKD. DNA of the CDR3: TGTGCCACCAGTGATTCGGGCAGGGGGGATGAGCAGTTCTTC. This gives the protein CATSDSGRGDEQFF.

The gene calls are TRBV7-3 and TRBJ2-5, with D possibly TRBD2 on 5 matching bases. The CDR3 covers 13 residues. CDR1 SGHTA and CDR2 FQGTGA come from the germline V gene. Trimming stripped 5 bases from V and 5 bases from J, with 12 bases between. The CDR3 DNA follows: TGTGCCAGCAGCCCTTCCGGCGGGGAGACCCAGTACTTC. It translates to CASSPSGGETQYF.

The genes are TRBV5-4 and TRBJ2-7, with D possibly matching TRBD2 (5 bases). The V gene's germline CDR1 is SGHNT and CDR2 YYREEE (reference sequence). V was pared by 4 bases and J by 7 bases, with 21 bases between. This CDR3 is 15 amino acids long. Written as DNA, the CDR3 is TGTGCCAGCAGCCCTGCCGGGGTGCTGTGGGAAGAGCAGTACTTC. It encodes CASSPAGVLWEEQYF.

The chain employs TRBV4-1 and TRBJ2-1; the match to TRBD1 covers 9 bases. The CDR3 has 15 residues. CDR1 is MGHRA and CDR2 is YSYEKL in the germline V gene. Losses at the gene ends were 3 bases for V and 4 bases for J; bases not matched to a gene: 4. The CDR3 loop reads CASSQRDRVYNEQFF. Here the CDR3 DNA reads TGCGCCAGCAGCCAGAGGGACAGGGTATACAATGAGCAGTTCTTC.

This clone was detected only once. The rearrangement links TRBV2 to TRBJ1-4; D perhaps matches TRBD1 (6 bases). The CDR3 contains 12 residues. The germline CDR1 and CDR2 sequences are SNHLY and FYNNEI. Trimming shortened V by 10 bases and J by 7 bases, and 13 bases separated the two germline ends. In nucleotides, the CDR3 is TGTGCCATCACAGGGAGGGGTGAAAAACTGTTTTTT. Amino acids: CAITGRGEKLFF.

J is TRBJ2-7 and V is TRBV10-2; 10 nucleotides align to TRBD2. The V segment lost 3 bases and the J segment 2 bases; nucleotides outside the gene matches: 19. Germline lookup yields CDR1 WSHSY and CDR2 SAAADI. CDR3 length equals 20 residues. CDR3 region: CASSELGQGFPGLAPYEQYF. Written as DNA, the CDR3 is TGCGCCAGCAGTGAATTGGGACAAGGGTTCCCGGGACTAGCGCCCTACGAGCAGTACTTC.

This clone showed up just a few times. The genes are TRBV5-4 and TRBJ2-3; tentative D call: TRBD1 (7 bases). The germline V gene encodes CDR1 SGHNT and CDR2 YYREEE (reference sequence). The length of the CDR3 is 16 residues. V lost 2 bases, J lost 2 bases, and 15 bases lay in between. The CDR3 is CASSFQGGGDTDTQYF. In nucleotides, the CDR3 is TGTGCCAGCAGCTTTCAGGGGGGCGGGGACACAGATACGCAGTATTTT.

The chain employs TRBV11-3 and TRBJ2-1, with 9 nucleotides matching TRBD1. The CDR3 has 18 amino acids. V gave up 0 bases and J gave up 5 bases; unmatched junction bases: 11. Germline lookup yields CDR1 SGHNT and CDR2 YENEEA. The CDR3 here is CASSLEWGGTGRHNEQFF. The DNA of the CDR3 is TGTGCCAGCAGCTTAGAATGGGGAGGGACAGGGAGGCACAATGAGCAGTTCTTC.

The chain links TRBV7-2 to TRBJ1-2; D not resolved. V was pared by 4 bases and J by 1 base, with 7 bases between. Germline CDR1 SGHTA, CDR2 FQGNSA. This CDR3 is built from 13 residues. The DNA of the CDR3 is TGTGCCAGCAGCTCAACAAGTAACTATGGCTACACCTTC. Translating it yields CASSSTSNYGYTF.

The genes are TRBV29-1 and TRBJ1-2; 7 bases are shared with TRBD1. The CDR3 runs 14 residues. From germline, CDR1 is SQVTM and CDR2 ANQGSEA. Trimming cost V 3 bases and J 3 bases; bases outside gene matches: 7. The CDR3 coding sequence is TGCAGCGTTGAGGTTGACAGGGCTTACTATGGCTACACCTTC. It is translated as CSVEVDRAYYGYTF.

V usage is TRBV5-1 and J usage is TRBJ1-1; D is unresolved. The CDR3 contains 15 residues. V was cut by 0 bases and J by 4 bases, with 13 bases left in between. CDR1 and CDR2 from the germline V gene are SGHRS and YFSETQ. In nucleotides, the CDR3 is TGCGCCAGCAGCTTGGATGGTCGGGGAGGCACTGAAGCTTTCTTT. This gives the protein CASSLDGRGGTEAFF.

The V and J genes are TRBV19 and TRBJ1-6; D is uncertain. V lost 3 bases to trimming and J lost 12 bases, with 24 bases between them. This CDR3 is built from 17 residues. Germline CDR1 is LNHDA and CDR2 is SQIVND (reference sequence). The DNA of the CDR3 is TGTGCCAGTAGTATGGGAGCAGGAAAAGTCTTAGTTCGACCCCTCCACTTT. It yields the protein CASSMGAGKVLVRPLHF.

This clone was counted a single time. The J gene is TRBJ1-2, the V gene TRBV2, with D possibly matching TRBD1 (6 bases). Trimming removed 2 bases from V and 8 bases from J, with 15 bases in between. The germline V gene encodes CDR1 SNHLY and CDR2 FYNNEI. This CDR3 region has 14 residues. The CDR3 loop reads CASSERGGSKGYTF. DNA of the CDR3: TGTGCCAGCAGTGAACGTGGGGGCTCTAAGGGCTACACCTTC.

This chain joins TRBV6-4 and TRBJ2-3, with TRBD2 identical over 13 bases. This CDR3 has 16 residues. In germline, CDR1 is MRHNA, CDR2 SNTAGT. Trimming removed 5 bases from V and 1 base from J; junction bases left unmatched: 3. The CDR3 spells CASSRLAGGGTDTQYF. The CDR3 DNA reads TGTGCCAGCAGTCGACTAGCGGGGGGCGGCACAGATACGCAGTATTTT.

The rearrangement joins TRBV24-1 to TRBJ1-2, with no clear D. The CDR3 loop spans 14 amino acids. V was cut by 6 bases and J by 9 bases, with 19 bases left in between. Germline lookup yields CDR1 KGHDR and CDR2 SFDVKD. In nucleotides, the CDR3 is TGTGCCACCAGTCCCAACCGCGGCTTAAAGCGCTACACCTTC. Translating it yields CATSPNRGLKRYTF.

V usage is TRBV5-1 and J usage is TRBJ1-2; 7 bases line up with TRBD1. With 4 bases clipped from V and 7 bases from J, the junction kept 10 bases outside the gene matches. Germline V gene data show CDR1 as SGHRS and CDR2 as YFSETQ. This CDR3 has 14 residues. This CDR3 is CASSGTAHSGGYTF. The DNA of the CDR3 is TGCGCCAGCAGCGGGACAGCCCACTCTGGTGGCTACACCTTC.

The table lists this clone with a few counts. V and J are TRBV11-3 and TRBJ2-1; TRBD2 is a possible D gene (6 bases). CDR3 length equals 14 residues. V was trimmed by 5 bases and J by 3 bases, leaving 11 bases between them. Germline CDR1 reads SGHNT; CDR2 reads YENEEA. CDR3 coding DNA: TGTGCCAGCAGCGGCCGCGGGGACTACAATGAGCAGTTCTTC. Translation gives CASSGRGDYNEQFF.